This T cell receptor (beta chain) was recovered during a study of technical replicates of blood from several donors. Data came from immunoSEQ multiplex PCR; TCRdb stores just in-frame clones and leaves some out. The sample has approximately 75,000 clones; roughly 89% are singletons. The CDR3 spans 15 residues. J gave up 5 bases and V 0 bases, and 3 bases lay outside the gene matches. Germline CDR1 is SGHRS and CDR2 is YFSETQ. This TCR derives from a human donor in good health. Sequencing was carried out using T cells isolated from PBMCs. V gene TRBV5-1 combines with J gene TRBJ2-7; 12 nucleotides line up with TRBD2. The CDR3 region is CASSLVLAGGNEQYF. The CDR3 region has the DNA TGCGCCAGCAGCTTGGTACTAGCGGGAGGAAACGAGCAGTACTTC.